This TCR beta chain emerged from a study of shared clonotypes between healthy human individuals. Cells designated naive CD8 were CD45RO-negative and were positively selected for CCR7, with terminally differentiated effector memory CD45RA+ cells excluded. Profiling relied on immunoSEQ multiplex PCR, and the TCRdb table lists in-frame clones only, not all of them. The data hold about 590,000 clones, with around 95% observed a single time. Sequencing was done on a sample of naive CD8+ T cells sorted from blood. The receptor was isolated from a woman younger than 45 in good health.

CDR3 DNA: TGCGCCAGCAGCTTGGCCAGTAAGGATGGCTACACCTTC. Its translation: CASSLASKDGYTF. The V and J genes are TRBV5-1 and TRBJ1-2; D unclear. Looked up from germline, CDR1 is SGHRS and CDR2 is YFSETQ. The V end lost 0 bases, the J end lost 6 bases, and 9 bases lay between the germline ends. The CDR3 is 13 residues long.